The following is a T cell receptor (beta chain) sequence with its context. Antigen unknown. Using its own MiXCR run on the reads, TCRdb lists one record per CDR3 protein. The sample has 900,000 to 950,000 distinct CDR3 sequences; less than 35% are singletons. This entry belongs to a study of T cell repertoires in cytomegalovirus infection. The overall study: Shared public TCR beta signatures pointed to both CMV infection and a matching HLA type.

Study-wide results and limits: In two of eight donors, the top clonotype was HLA-C-restricted CMV-specific.

The CDR3 is 14 residues long. Deletions cut 5 bases from V and 3 bases from J, with 13 bases between. Germline V gene data show CDR1 as LNHNV and CDR2 as YYDKDF (reference sequence). The chain couples TRBV15 to TRBJ2-5; D unresolved. The source is a human donor in good health (CMV status not recorded). Some clones in this sample may be carry-over from other donors' samples. The material was cultured CD8+ T cells from PBMCs, obtained from culture after CMV antigen stimulation. The CDR3 here is CATSVIGLKETQYF. As DNA, the CDR3 is TGTGCCACCAGCGTTATCGGCCTAAAAGAGACCCAGTACTTC.